The 8 T cell receptor beta chains given below trace back to one sample, sequenced in a study of T cells in Graves' hyperthyroidism and ophthalmopathy. RNA transcripts gave rise to amplified TCR beta CDR3 regions. An initial round of RT-PCR targeting the TCR CDR3 relied on the HTBI primer set. TCRdb called the multiplex PCR reads again in MiXCR, with one record for every CDR3 protein. Of fewer than 350,000 distinct CDR3 sequences listed, 15% are singletons. Sequenced material: blood. The source of these receptors is a woman between 50 and 59 years old with Graves' hyperthyroidism that later progressed to Graves' ophthalmopathy.

The gene calls are TRBV7-2 and TRBJ2-7; 13 nucleotides agree with TRBD2. The V gene end was trimmed by 4 bases and the J gene end by 6 bases; junction bases not matched to a gene: 9. The germline V gene encodes CDR1 SGHTA and CDR2 FQGNSA. The CDR3 has 16 residues. CDR3: CASSSSRTSGSFEQYF. The CDR3 nucleotides read TGTGCCAGCAGCTCATCCAGGACTAGCGGGAGTTTCGAGCAGTACTTC.

This clonotype has ten or more counts. This chain links TRBV5-6 with TRBJ1-2; 10 bases fit TRBD1. The CDR3 runs 13 residues. With V trimmed by 5 bases and J by 6 bases, 4 bases remained unmatched. Looked up from germline, CDR1 is SGHDT and CDR2 is YYEEEE. Here the CDR3 reads CASSGTGENGYTF. CDR3 in DNA: TGTGCCAGCAGTGGGACAGGGGAAAATGGCTACACCTTC.

This clonotype was seen repeatedly, ten times or more. This chain connects TRBV28 to TRBJ2-1; D may be TRBD2 (6 bases). Germline V gives CDR1 MDHEN, CDR2 SYDVKM. V was cut by 5 bases and J by 2 bases, with 13 bases left in between. There are 15 residues in the CDR3. CDR3 sequence reads: CASSPWTTAYNEQFF. The CDR3 bases are TGTGCCAGCAGTCCGTGGACTACAGCCTACAATGAGCAGTTCTTC.

The J gene is TRBJ2-5, the V gene TRBV12-3 or TRBV12-4; 7 bases line up with TRBD1. This CDR3 is 14 amino acids long. With 5 bases clipped from V and 5 bases from J, the junction kept 8 bases outside the gene matches. The CDR3 protein is CASSLRQGVETQYF. CDR3 DNA sequence: TGTGCCAGCAGTCTCCGACAGGGTGTGGAGACCCAGTACTTC.

There are many counts of this clonotype. This sequence joins TRBV20-1 and TRBJ2-1, with TRBD2 matching over 13 bases. Germline V lookup: CDR1 DFQATT, CDR2 SNEGSKA (reference sequence). The ends lost 5 bases at V and 9 bases at J; junction bases unmatched: 13. The CDR3 is made up of 16 amino acids. The CDR3 loop is CSALLTLAGGLGEQFF. CDR3 coding DNA: TGCAGTGCTCTACTAACACTAGCGGGAGGGCTCGGTGAGCAGTTCTTC.

This clonotype was seen many times. This chain links TRBV6-1 with TRBJ2-7; D is tentatively TRBD1 or TRBD2 (5 bases each). The germline V and J ends were trimmed by 6 bases and 3 bases, with 12 bases remaining between them. CDR3 length: 13 amino acids. Germline V gives CDR1 MNHNS, CDR2 SASEGT. CDR3: CASSTGTGYEQYF. The DNA of the CDR3 is TGTGCCAGCAGCACCGGGACGGGCTACGAGCAGTACTTC.

This clonotype was detected ten times or more. The chain joins TRBV7-3 to TRBJ2-7, with D possibly TRBD1 on 5 matching bases. Germline CDR1 and CDR2: SGHTA and FQGTGA. Trimming shortened V by 6 bases and J by 5 bases, and 17 bases separated the two germline ends. The CDR3 sequence is 14 residues long. The CDR3 spells CASRQDRWSHEQYF. The CDR3, as DNA: TGTGCCAGCAGACAGGACCGCTGGTCCCACGAGCAGTACTTC.

This clonotype was recorded at least ten times. The chain joins TRBV10-3 to TRBJ2-3; 8 nucleotides agree with TRBD2. The junction had 13 bases not matched to a gene; V was cut back by 2 bases and J by 0 bases. The CDR3 contains 19 residues. CDR1 is ENHRY and CDR2 is SYGVKD in the germline V gene. This CDR3 reads CAISERASGLVVSTDTQYF. The CDR3 DNA reads as TGTGCCATCAGTGAGCGGGCTAGCGGGTTAGTTGTTAGCACAGATACGCAGTATTTT.